This T cell receptor (beta chain) is drawn from a study of Graves' ophthalmopathy and Graves' hyperthyroidism. Overall study findings and caveats: In predicting ophthalmopathy progression, the model reached approximately 70% sensitivity and 72% to 85% specificity. Distinction of ophthalmopathy from stable hyperthyroidism by a 13-signature model reached approximately 90% sensitivity and 81.08% specificity.

Disease in donors with ophthalmopathy had moderate-to-severe activity, CAS ≥3, NOSPECS ≥4 and under 3 months' duration. Clinicians diagnosed using symptoms, serum thyroxine, TRAb, thyroid ultrasound and orbital computed tomography. Researchers took RNA transcripts and amplified TCR beta CDR3 regions from them. HTBI primers primed a first-round RT-PCR, and a second-round multiplex PCR followed. TCRdb passed the multiplex PCR reads through MiXCR, listing each CDR3 protein once. The sample records nearly 400,000 distinct CDR3 sequences, about 17% being singletons. In its sample, this clonotype was seen many times. Its antigen is not known. The clonotype was recovered from a young woman with Graves' ophthalmopathy. Sequencing was performed on peripheral blood.

DNA for the CDR3: TGTGCCAGCGACGATCGCAGGGAACATGGCTACACCTTC. Its translation is CASDDRREHGYTF. The J gene is TRBJ1-2, the V gene TRBV6-6; tentatively, D is TRBD1 (5 bases). This CDR3 has 13 residues. Trimming took 8 bases from V and 6 from J, leaving 16 bases between them. Per germline, CDR1 MNHNY and CDR2 SVGAGI (reference sequence).